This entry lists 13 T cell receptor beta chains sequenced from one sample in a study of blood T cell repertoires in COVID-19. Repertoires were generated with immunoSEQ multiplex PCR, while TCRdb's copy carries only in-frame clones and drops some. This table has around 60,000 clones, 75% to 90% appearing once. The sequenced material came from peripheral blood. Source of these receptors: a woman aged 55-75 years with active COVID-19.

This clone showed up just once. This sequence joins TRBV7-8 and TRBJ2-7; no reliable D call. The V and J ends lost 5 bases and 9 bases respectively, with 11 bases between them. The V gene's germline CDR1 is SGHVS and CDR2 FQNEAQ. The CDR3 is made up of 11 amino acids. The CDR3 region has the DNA TGTGCCAGCAGCCCCTCCGTTCGGCAGTACTTC. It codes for CASSPSVRQYF. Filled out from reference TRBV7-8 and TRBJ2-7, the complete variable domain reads GAGVSQSPRYKVAKRGQDVALRCDPISGHVSLFWYQQALGQGPEFLTYFQNEAQLDKSGLPSDRFFAERPEGSVSTLKIQRTQQEDSAVYLCASSPSVRQYFGPGTRLTVT.

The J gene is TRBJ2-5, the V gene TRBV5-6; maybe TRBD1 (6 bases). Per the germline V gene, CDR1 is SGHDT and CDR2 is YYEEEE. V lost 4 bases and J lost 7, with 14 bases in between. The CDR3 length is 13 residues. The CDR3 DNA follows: TGTGCCAGCAGCGGGAACAGGGTGGGGACCCAGTACTTC. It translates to CASSGNRVGTQYF.

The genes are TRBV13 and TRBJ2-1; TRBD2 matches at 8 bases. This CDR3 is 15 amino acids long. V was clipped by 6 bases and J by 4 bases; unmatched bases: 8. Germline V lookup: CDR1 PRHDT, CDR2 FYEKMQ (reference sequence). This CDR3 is CASSGGLGTYNEQFF. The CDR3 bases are TGTGCCAGCAGTGGGGGACTAGGGACTTACAATGAGCAGTTCTTC.

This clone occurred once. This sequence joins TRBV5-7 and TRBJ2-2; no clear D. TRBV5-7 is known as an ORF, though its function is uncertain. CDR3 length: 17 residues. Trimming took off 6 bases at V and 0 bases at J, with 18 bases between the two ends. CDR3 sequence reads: CASNSSLAYANTGELFF. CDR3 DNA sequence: TGTGCCAGCAACTCCTCCCTTGCTTACGCGAACACCGGGGAGCTGTTTTTT.

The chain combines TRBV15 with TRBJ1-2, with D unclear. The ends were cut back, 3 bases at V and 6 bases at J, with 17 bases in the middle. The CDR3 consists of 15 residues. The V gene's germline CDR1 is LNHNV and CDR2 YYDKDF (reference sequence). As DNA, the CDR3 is TGTGCCACCAGCAGTCATCGAGGGCAGGAGAATGGCTACACCTTC. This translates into CATSSHRGQENGYTF. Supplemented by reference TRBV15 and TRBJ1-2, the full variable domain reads DAMVIQNPRYQVTQFGKPVTLSCSQTLNHNVMYWYQQKSSQAPKLLFHYYDKDFNNEADTPDNFQSRRPNTSFCFLDIRSPGLGDTAMYLCATSSHRGQENGYTFGSGTRLTVV.

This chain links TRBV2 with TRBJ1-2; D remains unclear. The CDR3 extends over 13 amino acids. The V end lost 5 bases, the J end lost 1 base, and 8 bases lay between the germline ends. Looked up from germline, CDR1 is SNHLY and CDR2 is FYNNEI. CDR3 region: CASSTTGNYGYTF. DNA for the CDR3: TGTGCCAGCAGTACGACGGGTAACTATGGCTACACCTTC.

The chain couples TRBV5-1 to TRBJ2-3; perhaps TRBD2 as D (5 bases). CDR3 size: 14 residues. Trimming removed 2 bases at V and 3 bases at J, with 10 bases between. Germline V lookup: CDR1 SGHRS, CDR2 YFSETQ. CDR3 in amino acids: CASSLITGTDTQYF. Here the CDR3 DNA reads TGCGCCAGCAGCTTAATCACGGGAACAGATACGCAGTATTTT.

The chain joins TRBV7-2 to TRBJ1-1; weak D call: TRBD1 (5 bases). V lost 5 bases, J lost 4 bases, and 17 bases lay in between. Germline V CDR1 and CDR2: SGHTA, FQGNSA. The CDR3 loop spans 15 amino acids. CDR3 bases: TGTGCCAGCAGCCGCTCCCGGACACGGAGCACTGAAGCTTTCTTT. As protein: CASSRSRTRSTEAFF.

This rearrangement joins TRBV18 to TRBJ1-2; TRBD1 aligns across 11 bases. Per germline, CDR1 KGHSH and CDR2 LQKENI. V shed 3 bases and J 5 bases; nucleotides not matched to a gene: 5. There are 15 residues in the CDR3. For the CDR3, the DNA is TGTGCCAGCTCACCGGGACAGGGGGTAACTTATGGCTACACCTTC. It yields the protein CASSPGQGVTYGYTF.

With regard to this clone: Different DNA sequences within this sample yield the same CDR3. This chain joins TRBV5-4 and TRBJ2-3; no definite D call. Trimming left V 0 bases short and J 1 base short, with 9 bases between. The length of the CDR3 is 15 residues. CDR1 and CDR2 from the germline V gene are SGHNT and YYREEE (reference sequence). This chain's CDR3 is CASSLAGQGTDTQYF. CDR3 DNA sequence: TGTGCCAGCAGCTTGGCAGGCCAGGGCACAGATACGCAGTATTTT.

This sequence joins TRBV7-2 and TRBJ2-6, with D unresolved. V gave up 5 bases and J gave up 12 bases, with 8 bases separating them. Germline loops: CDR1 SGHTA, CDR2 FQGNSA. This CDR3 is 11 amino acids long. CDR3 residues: CASSPLSVLTF. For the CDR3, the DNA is TGTGCCAGCAGCCCCCTTTCCGTCCTGACTTTC.

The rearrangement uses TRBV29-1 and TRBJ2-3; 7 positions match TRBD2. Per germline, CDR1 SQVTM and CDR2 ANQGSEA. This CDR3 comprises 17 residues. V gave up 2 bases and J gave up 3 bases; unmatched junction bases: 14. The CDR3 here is CSVELGLVGGFTDTQYF. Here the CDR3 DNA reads TGCAGCGTTGAACTAGGTTTAGTCGGGGGGTTTACAGATACGCAGTATTTT.

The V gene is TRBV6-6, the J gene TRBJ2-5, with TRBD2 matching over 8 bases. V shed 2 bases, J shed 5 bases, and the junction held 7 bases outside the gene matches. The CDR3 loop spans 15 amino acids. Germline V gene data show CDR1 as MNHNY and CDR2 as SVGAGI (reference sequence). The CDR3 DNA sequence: TGTGCCAGCAGTTACGATGGAGCTAGCGGGGAGACCCAGTACTTC. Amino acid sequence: CASSYDGASGETQYF.